This T cell receptor (beta chain) was identified during a study of cytomegalovirus exposure and HLA in healthy donors. Germline V gene sequence: CDR1 SGHDT, CDR2 YYEEEE. The CDR3 has 17 amino acids. V was trimmed by 0 bases and J by 4 bases, leaving 16 bases between them. Generated by immunoSEQ multiplex PCR, the TCRdb table keeps only in-frame clones and is missing some. The profile shows 150,000 to 200,000 clones, around 86% of them singletons. Source material: PBMCs. The receptor's source is a woman between 18 and 29 years old in good health and CMV-seronegative. V and J are TRBV5-6 and TRBJ1-4; weak D call: TRBD1 (6 bases). CDR3 DNA: TGTGCCAGCAGCTTGGGTCTCATGGGGGCCATTAATGAAAAACTGTTTTTT. Translating it yields CASSLGLMGAINEKLFF.